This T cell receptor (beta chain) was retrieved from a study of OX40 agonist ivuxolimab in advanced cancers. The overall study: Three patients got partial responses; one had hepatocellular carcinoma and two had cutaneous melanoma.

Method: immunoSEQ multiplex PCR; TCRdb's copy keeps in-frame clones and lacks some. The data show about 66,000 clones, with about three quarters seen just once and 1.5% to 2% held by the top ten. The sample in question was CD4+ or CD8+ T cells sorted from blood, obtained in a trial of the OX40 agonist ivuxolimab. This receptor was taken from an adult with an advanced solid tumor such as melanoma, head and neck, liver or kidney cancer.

The CDR3 sequence is CAISGDRGPTNYGYTF. CDR3 in DNA: TGTGCCATCAGTGGCGACAGGGGGCCCACTAACTATGGCTACACCTTC. V and J are TRBV10-3 and TRBJ1-2; 10 positions agree with TRBD1. The trim removed 4 bases at V and 0 bases at J, leaving 5 bases unmatched. CDR3 length: 16 residues. The germline CDR1 and CDR2 sequences are ENHRY and SYGVKD.